Below, 20 T cell receptor beta chains from the same sample are listed, as sequenced in a study of T cell responses to AZD1222 COVID-19 vaccine. Profiling relied on immunoSEQ multiplex PCR, and the TCRdb table lists in-frame clones only, not all of them. The sample consists of tens of thousands of clones, about 84% of them appearing once. Sequencing was performed on peripheral blood, taken on day 0 of AZD1222 vaccination. These TCRs come from an adult in good health.

This CDR3 is CASSADPGQFYEQYF. In DNA form, the CDR3 reads TGTGCCAGCAGCGCAGACCCCGGACAGTTCTACGAGCAGTACTTC. The J gene is TRBJ2-7, the V gene TRBV9; the D gene is possibly TRBD1 (6 bases). Germline values: CDR1 SGDLS, CDR2 YYNGEE. This CDR3 is built from 15 residues. Trimming stripped 3 bases from V and 3 bases from J, with 16 bases between.

The chain uses TRBV19 and TRBJ1-2, with D uncertain. V was shortened by 9 bases and J by 4 bases, with 12 bases between the two germline ends. This CDR3 is 12 amino acids long. Germline CDR1 and CDR2: LNHDA and SQIVND (reference sequence). Here the CDR3 reads CASRAGTYGYTF. The CDR3 nucleotides read TGTGCCAGCCGGGCCGGAACCTATGGCTACACCTTC.

The V call is TRBV18, the J call TRBJ1-2; a weak D match, TRBD1 (5 bases). The CDR3 spans 12 residues. CDR1 and CDR2 (germline): KGHSH, LQKENI. The V gene lost 5 bases and the J gene lost 5 bases, with 9 bases spanning the gap. The CDR3 DNA sequence: TGTGCCAGCTCAGACAGCCTTTATGGCTACACCTTC. As protein: CASSDSLYGYTF.

V usage is TRBV6-2 or TRBV6-3 and J usage is TRBJ1-6; D might be TRBD1 (5 bases). This CDR3 is built from 15 residues. Trimming pared 6 bases from V and 8 bases from J, leaving 17 bases between. In germline, CDR1 is MNHEY, CDR2 SVGEGT. The CDR3 DNA is TGTGCCAGCAGCTCGTCCGGGACGGCGTATTCACCCCTCCACTTT. Translating gives CASSSSGTAYSPLHF.

The V gene is TRBV12-5, the J gene TRBJ1-3, with a tentative D call TRBD1 (5 bases). V was clipped by 1 base and J by 13 bases, with 17 bases between them. Germline-derived CDR1 and CDR2 are LGHNT and FRNRAP. This CDR3 has 14 amino acids. CDR3 protein: CASGLAYDRPRIYF. The CDR3, as DNA: TGTGCTAGTGGTTTGGCCTACGACAGACCGAGGATATATTTT.

The genes are TRBV4-3 and TRBJ2-5, with a weak D call TRBD2 (6 bases). Germline lookup yields CDR1 LGHNA and CDR2 YSLEER. CDR3 length: 15 residues. Trimming stripped 3 bases from V and 5 bases from J, with 16 bases between. CDR3: CASSHGDSPGETQYF. The CDR3 nucleotides are TGCGCCAGCAGCCACGGGGACTCCCCTGGGGAGACCCAGTACTTC.

By share of the sample, this clone is medium-sized (0.01 to 0.1%). The chain uses TRBV5-4 and TRBJ2-2; D is perhaps TRBD1 (6 bases). The CDR3 extends over 14 amino acids. V lost 5 bases, J lost 8 bases, and 16 bases lay in between. Per the germline V gene, CDR1 is SGHNT and CDR2 is YYREEE (reference sequence). The CDR3 DNA follows: TGTGCCAGCAGACAGGGCGTGAGTGCTGGGGAGCTGTTTTTT. Translated, it gives CASRQGVSAGELFF.

V is TRBV6-5 and J is TRBJ2-3; D unclear. Germline CDR1 is MNHEY and CDR2 is SVGAGI. Trimming shortened V by 2 bases and J by 0 bases, and 3 bases separated the two germline ends. This CDR3 comprises 13 residues. The CDR3 bases are TGTGCCAGCAGTTACATGAGCACAGATACGCAGTATTTT. Its protein is CASSYMSTDTQYF.

This rearrangement joins TRBV6-6 to TRBJ2-5, with unresolved D. Trimming stripped 3 bases from V and 4 bases from J, with 3 bases between. The CDR3 contains 11 residues. Germline loops: CDR1 MNHNY, CDR2 SVGAGI (reference sequence). The CDR3 sequence is CASSYGETQYF. Here the CDR3 DNA reads TGTGCCAGCAGTTATGGAGAGACCCAGTACTTC.

J is TRBJ1-1 and V is TRBV6-6, with 8 nucleotides matching TRBD1. The J segment lost 0 bases and the V segment lost 7 bases, leaving 7 bases of the junction unmatched. Germline V gene lookup returns CDR1 MNHNY and CDR2 SVGAGI (reference sequence). This CDR3 has 15 amino acids. CDR3 loop: CASTQGQGLNTEAFF. In DNA form, the CDR3 reads TGTGCCAGCACTCAAGGACAGGGTTTGAACACTGAAGCTTTCTTT.

This sequence joins TRBV2 and TRBJ2-7; D remains unclear. Looked up from germline, CDR1 is SNHLY and CDR2 is FYNNEI. V was shortened by 3 bases and J by 0 bases, with 9 bases between the two germline ends. The CDR3 runs 14 residues. The CDR3: CASSDFVSSYEQYF. The CDR3 region has the DNA TGTGCCAGCAGTGACTTTGTTAGCTCCTACGAGCAGTACTTC.

The chain recombines TRBV6-5 with TRBJ1-6, with 9 nucleotides matching TRBD1. V trimming: 2 bases; J trimming: 5 bases; junction bases outside the gene matches: 1. Germline CDR1 is MNHEY and CDR2 is SVGAGI. This CDR3 spans 15 amino acids. CDR3 region: CASSYRTGDNSPLHF. CDR3 sequence (DNA): TGTGCCAGCAGTTACAGGACAGGGGATAATTCACCCCTCCACTTT.

The chain recombines TRBV6-2 or TRBV6-3 with TRBJ2-7; tentatively, D is TRBD2 (5 bases). Trimming cost V 2 bases and J 3 bases, with 8 bases left between them. Germline lookup yields CDR1 MNHEY and CDR2 SVGEGT. The CDR3 extends over 13 amino acids. The DNA of the CDR3 is TGTGCCAGCAGTTACCTCGGGATCTACGAGCAGTACTTC. Amino acid sequence: CASSYLGIYEQYF.

The gene calls are TRBV5-6 and TRBJ2-7, with 8 bases identical to TRBD1. The CDR3 has 15 amino acids. Germline CDR1 is SGHDT and CDR2 is YYEEEE. The V and J ends lost 4 bases and 3 bases, in that order; junction bases with no gene match: 9. The CDR3, as DNA: TGTGCCAGCAGCCTTTCGGGACAGGTGTTCTACGAGCAGTACTTC. It is translated as CASSLSGQVFYEQYF.

The sample holds a few counts of this clone. V gene TRBV28 combines with J gene TRBJ2-3; 7 positions agree with TRBD1. The CDR3 totals 15 residues. Germline V gives CDR1 MDHEN, CDR2 SYDVKM. Trimming removed 7 bases from V and 2 bases from J; junction bases left unmatched: 9. CDR3 region: CASTETGTATDTQYF. The DNA of the CDR3 is TGTGCCAGCACCGAAACCGGGACAGCCACAGATACGCAGTATTTT.

This chain uses TRBV6-1 with TRBJ2-5, with 12 positions matching TRBD1. The CDR3 spans 16 residues. Trimming took 0 bases from V and 6 from J; bases not matched to a gene: 5. Germline CDR1 is MNHNS and CDR2 is SASEGT. The CDR3 coding sequence is TGTGCCAGCAGTGAAGCCGGGACAGGGGGCGGAAAGACCCAGTACTTC. This codes for CASSEAGTGGGKTQYF.

The gene calls are TRBV19 and TRBJ2-7; 7 bases align to TRBD1. V lost 8 bases and J lost 3; bases outside the gene matches: 16. The CDR3 covers 16 residues. CDR1 and CDR2 (germline): LNHDA, SQIVND (reference sequence). CDR3 nucleotide sequence: TGTGCCAGTCACCCGAACGGTGGGACAGCCTACTACGAGCAGTACTTC. It translates to CASHPNGGTAYYEQYF. Filled out from reference TRBV19 and TRBJ2-7, the complete variable domain reads DGGITQSPKYLFRKEGQNVTLSCEQNLNHDAMYWYRQDPGQGLRLIYYSQIVNDFQKGDIAEGYSVSREKKESFPLTVTSAQKNPTAFYLCASHPNGGTAYYEQYFGPGTRLTVT.

The chain links TRBV9 to TRBJ2-1; 11 nucleotides line up with TRBD2. The germline gives CDR1 SGDLS, CDR2 YYNGEE. This CDR3 has 17 amino acids. V lost 3 bases, J lost 4 bases, and 9 bases stayed unmatched. CDR3 in amino acids: CASSGSLAGGPYNEQFF. The CDR3 DNA reads TGTGCCAGCAGCGGTTCTCTAGCGGGAGGCCCTTACAATGAGCAGTTCTTC.

The chain couples TRBV9 to TRBJ1-2; maybe TRBD1 (5 bases). The length of the CDR3 is 15 residues. V lost 4 bases and J 7 bases, leaving 20 bases between the germline ends. The germline gives CDR1 SGDLS, CDR2 YYNGEE. CDR3: CASSSAGSPSSGYTF. CDR3 nucleotides: TGTGCCAGCAGCTCGGCAGGGTCCCCCTCGAGTGGCTACACCTTC. Combining the CDR3 with reference TRBV9 and TRBJ1-2 gives the whole variable domain DSGVTQTPKHLITATGQRVTLRCSPRSGDLSVYWYQQSLDQGLQFLIQYYNGEERAKGNILERFSAQQFPDLHSELNLSSLELGDSALYFCASSSAGSPSSGYTFGSGTRLTVV.

A few counts support this clone. The chain combines TRBV30 with TRBJ1-4; D is perhaps TRBD1 (5 bases). The CDR3 is made up of 18 amino acids. The V gene lost 0 bases and the J gene lost 0 bases, with 17 bases spanning the gap. Germline values: CDR1 GTSNPN, CDR2 SVGIG (reference sequence). In DNA, the CDR3 is TGTGCCTGGAGTGTAACAATGGGCTGGGGGGCAACTAATGAAAAACTGTTTTTT. It specifies CAWSVTMGWGATNEKLFF.